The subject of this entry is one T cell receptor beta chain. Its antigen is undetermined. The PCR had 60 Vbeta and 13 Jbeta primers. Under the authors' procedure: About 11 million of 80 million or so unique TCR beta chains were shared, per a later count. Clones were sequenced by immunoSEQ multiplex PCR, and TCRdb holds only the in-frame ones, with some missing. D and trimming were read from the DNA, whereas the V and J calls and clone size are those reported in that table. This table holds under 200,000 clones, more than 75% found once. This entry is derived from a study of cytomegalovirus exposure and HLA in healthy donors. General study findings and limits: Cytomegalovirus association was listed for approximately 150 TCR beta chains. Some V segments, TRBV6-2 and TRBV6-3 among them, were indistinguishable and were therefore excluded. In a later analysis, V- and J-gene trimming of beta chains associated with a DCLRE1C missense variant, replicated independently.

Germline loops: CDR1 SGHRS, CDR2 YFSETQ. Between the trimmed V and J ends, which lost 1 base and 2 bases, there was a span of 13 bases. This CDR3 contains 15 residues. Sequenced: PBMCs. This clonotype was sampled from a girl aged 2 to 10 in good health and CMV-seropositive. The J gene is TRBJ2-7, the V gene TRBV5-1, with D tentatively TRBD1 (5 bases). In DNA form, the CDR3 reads TGCGCCAGCAGCTTGATCCTAGGGGTTCCCTACGAGCAGTACTTC. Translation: CASSLILGVPYEQYF.